This TCR beta chain is drawn from a study of cytotoxic CD8 clonotypes in ibrutinib-treated CLL. Study context: Among the samples, the mean was about 270,000 productive templates and over 90,000 productive rearrangements. Whole-study results and caveats: The clonality went up when patients responded to ibrutinib and dropped back toward baseline at progression. A difference in sampling times existed between sustained-remission and progressing patients.

V was shortened by 4 bases and J by 5 bases, with 15 bases between the two germline ends. The CDR3 sequence is 14 residues long. Germline CDR1 reads SGHAT; CDR2 reads FQDESV (reference sequence). Generated by immunoSEQ multiplex PCR, the TCRdb table keeps only in-frame clones and is missing some. The data contain about 17,000 clones, 81% of them singletons. This clone was detected once. Antigen unknown. J is TRBJ2-7 and V is TRBV11-1; D might be TRBD1 or TRBD2, each matching 7 bases. The material was PBMCs, obtained before ibrutinib treatment. This TCR was sampled from a human donor with chronic lymphocytic leukemia. CDR3 sequence: CASSSLQGRDEQYF. The DNA of the CDR3 is TGTGCCAGCAGCTCGCTACAGGGGAGGGACGAGCAGTACTTC.